This T cell receptor (beta chain) was identified during a study of cytomegalovirus exposure and HLA in healthy donors (TCRdb year 2017). Looking at the study overall: In an earlier analysis of about 560 of the donors, 276 Gb of sequence data and 95 million to 130 million unique TCR beta sequences from 150 million to 200 million T cells were reported. Of the approximately 400 genotyped donors, less than 85% were placed in the genetic ancestry cluster associated with self-reported Caucasian donors. Among around 400 genotyped donors of the cohort, an average of around 250,000 unique TCR beta nucleotide sequences was sequenced per donor, of which approximately 19% were non-productive. A later analysis re-examined previously published TCR beta repertoires from several hundred donors and added high-resolution HLA genotyping to investigate patterns of TCR occurrence. To predict cytomegalovirus infection status, the study brought together high-throughput TCR immunosequencing, statistical association of individual TCRs with disease status, and machine learning. Because of strong linkage in the cohort, roughly 5 DR-DQ haplotypes were treated as single units for association and clustering. Rather than drawing on any new phenotypic data, the later analysis identified candidate immune exposures from TCR beta sequences and the way those sequences occurred across donors. The study profiled the T cell repertoires of approximately 700 subjects by immunosequencing and related them to cytomegalovirus serostatus. Every repertoire in the discovery cohort had been generated on one and the same sequencing platform. An earlier analysis of fewer than 750 of the donors used high-throughput TCR beta sequencing to judge whether each TCR beta V gene segment behaved as functional or pseudogenic. Typing coverage differed by locus: A, B, C, DRB1 and DQB1 were typed in about 620-640 donors, DQA1 in roughly 500, DPA1 in 600 to 610, and DPB1 in 400 to 480. The study was designed to test whether signatures of past pathogen exposure could be identified by cataloging public T cell receptors. Along with the roughly 700-subject first cohort, a separate validation cohort of approximately 110 different subjects was used. HLA typing covered class I and class II loci at four-digit resolution. About 300 gigabases of sequencing data and approximately 85 million unique TCR sequences were included in an early release covering under 650 HLA-typed donors. Genome-wide SNP genotypes for about three fifths of the roughly 670 donors were used in a later genetic analysis, which treated that subset as a discovery cohort. Alongside the repertoire data, information on donor age, sex, ethnicity and CMV serostatus was compiled. Broad study findings and their caveats: In a later genetic analysis, fewer N-insertions in productive TCRs were reported among donors in an Asian-associated ancestry cluster than the approximately 710-donor mean. Most TCR sequences were observed very rarely across donors, whereas some public TCRs were present in many individuals. In a later analysis, most CMV-associated TCR beta chains were found to appear HLA-restricted, with HLA associations seemingly driven largely by CMV exposure. According to a later analysis, TCR association rates differed among HLA loci, with DRB1 alleles showing the most associated TCRs and HLA-C alleles showing the fewest. Roughly uniform sequencing depth across donors was assumed in presence/absence analyses, although this assumption may not hold. Linkage disequilibrium might explain the correlated functional status among segregating V segments, but an unknown experimental factor could not be ruled out. In vitro tests confirmed that a few of the cytomegalovirus-associated TCR beta chains recognize cytomegalovirus antigens. Broadly in line with IMGT annotations, most TCR beta V segments showed up in productive rearrangements about 90% or about 30% of the time in an earlier analysis of approximately 640 of the donors. Seventeen rarely observed V segments, including chromosome 9 orphons, were excluded from the earlier analysis of some 590 of the donors because counts were too low. An association between a missense DCLRE1C variant and V-gene and J-gene trimming of TCR beta chains was found in a later genetic analysis and replicated in an independent cohort. A total of 164 TCR beta chains were listed by the study as associated with cytomegalovirus. A cluster of highly shared sequence variants was judged likely to be a technical artifact of the sequencing pipeline. Immune exposure information for the cohort was limited to CMV serostatus. The classifier was reported to diagnose cytomegalovirus status with high specificity and sensitivity in both the original cohort and the validation cohort. A later analysis associated 16,951 TCR beta sequences with specific HLA alleles at a false discovery rate of 0.05. HLA typing was unavailable for some donors at each locus, so association tests used only the typed subset. A further reported finding was that TCR beta sequences accurately predicted the HLA-A and HLA-B alleles for most subjects in the first cohort. A later analysis reported that several top co-occurrence clusters appeared linked to parvovirus B19, influenza, CMV and Epstein-Barr virus. The authors suggested that the approach could potentially be extended to other disease states and immunological phenotypes. Assigning TCR associations to individual alleles was difficult when HLA alleles, especially DR and DQ, strongly co-occurred. A later analysis found that HLA-associated TCR beta chains were more clonally expanded and had lower generation probabilities than equally common non-associated chains. The cohort was sequenced for TCR beta chains only, and without alpha or paired-chain data the features that could be detected were limited.

Library construction relied on the immunoSEQ multiplex PCR assay. A mixture of 60 forward primers for TCR Vbeta segments and 13 reverse primers for TCR Jbeta segments was used in the multiplex PCR. The CDR3 region of rearranged TCR beta genes was amplified from genomic DNA by a multiplex PCR assay. The Illumina HiSeq System was used to sequence the amplified TCR beta libraries as 87-base-pair reads. Regarding the original processing steps: A later analysis counted about 80 million unique TCR beta chains across the 600 to 850 repertoires, and around 9.9 million of these chains were shared by at least two donors. Raw reads were error-corrected and collapsed into unique sequences with a nearest-neighbor algorithm that merged closely related sequences to remove PCR and sequencing errors. V, D and J gene segments were assigned by aligning CDR3 sequences to IMGT reference sequences. Each retained sequence needed at least a six-nucleotide match to both a V gene segment and a J gene segment. A rearrangement was called productive if the CDR3 had no stop codons and remained in frame with V and J, and every other rearrangement was called non-productive. Following IMGT convention, CDR3 was defined as the stretch from the second conserved V-encoded cysteine to the conserved J-encoded phenylalanine. In an earlier analysis of some 550 of the donors, sequences lacking an unambiguous match to a single V gene segment were excluded. An earlier analysis of under 750 of the donors called V segments functional above 56.7% productive rearrangements and segregating when the between-donor standard deviation exceeded 5%. A statistical classification framework was built to diagnose cytomegalovirus status from the catalog of TCR beta chain sequences. In a later analysis, V and J genes were assigned by comparing TCR nucleotide sequences against IMGT/GENE-DB human TR gene sequences. The TCRdist pipeline was used in a later analysis to assign CDR3 sequences and most-parsimonious VDJ recombination scenarios. In a later analysis, each TCR beta chain was defined by its CDR3 amino acid sequence together with its V-gene family, and reads lacking a unique V-gene family were excluded. In a later analysis, 450 to 600 highly shared, low-generation-probability nucleotide sequences were removed to address suspected cross-contamination and a sequencing artifact. A later analysis calculated a clonal expansion index for each public chain from normalized within-repertoire ranks of inferred template counts. Generation probabilities in a later analysis came from a VDJ recombination model fitted to out-of-frame rearrangements, and those results were checked against IGoR. In a later analysis, hypergeometric tests were used to score TCR-TCR, TCR-HLA and TCR-CMV co-occurrence, with a repertoire-size bias correction applied to TCR pairs. A later analysis estimated false discovery rates by permuting HLA or CMV assignments 20 times. A later analysis grouped co-occurring TCRs with DBSCAN, adding TCRdist sequence similarity when clustering within HLA-allele-positive subsets. Repertoires with fewer than 30,000 or more than 120,000 public chains were left out of co-occurrence clustering, as were five repertoires with anomalous nucleotide sharing. The clones in this table, taken by TCRdb from immuneACCESS, are in-frame only. Not every clone is retained; where verified, under half of the shortfall comes from an unresolved V gene, and the cause of the rest is unknown. V and J calls and clone size come straight from that table; D and trimming were deduced from the DNA. Counted in this sample were over 85,000 clones; approximately 86% of them appeared once. The leading ten clones occupy more than 1.5% of the sample.

The cohort consisted of 666 healthy bone marrow donors. All cohort members were sampled while nominally healthy, although unrecorded immune exposures were likely present. The donor tested CMV seronegative, placing the donor among the 350 to 400 seronegative members of the cohort. A peripheral blood sample was collected from each donor, and TCR beta sequencing was performed on peripheral blood mononuclear cells. Genomic DNA was extracted from the blood cell samples with the Qiagen DNeasy Blood Extraction Kit. This clone occurred a few times. Its specific antigen is unknown. Per-base qualities were not stored, and no clone one base away is much larger. The specimen sequenced was PBMCs. This TCR was sampled from a man aged 35 to 55 in good health and CMV-seronegative.

The sequenced DNA is TGTGCCAGCAGTGACTCTCCCACTGACAGAACCTATGGCTACACCTTC. It codes for CASSDSPTDRTYGYTF. The V and J segments used are TRBV6-4 and TRBJ1-2; the D gene is possibly TRBD1, with 5 bases matching. The CDR3 holds 16 amino acids from the cysteine to the phenylalanine. Solely the CDR3 DNA is kept, with 48 bases framed from the first base. According to the germline V gene, CDR1 reads MRHNA and CDR2 reads SNTAGT. V drops 0 bases and J drops 4 bases, leaving 15 bases in between.